This is a list of T cell receptor beta chains from one sample in a study of radiotherapy plus CTLA-4 blockade in lung cancer. The repertoire was sequenced with immunoSEQ multiplex PCR; TCRdb's copy has only in-frame clones and lacks some. Among about 97,000 clones, 65% to 75% were seen once, and the ten largest hold roughly 2.8%. The input for sequencing was peripheral blood, taken from a patient treated with radiotherapy plus ipilimumab. The receptors shown here come from a human donor with non-small cell lung cancer who had a partial response to radiotherapy plus ipilimumab. Some clones in this sample may be carry-over from other donors' samples. Both conserved end residues are trimmed from each CDR3. The D gene is left open where the match is weak. Only part of the rows carry a size: once, few, many, or a class if the clone is expanded.

size: NA; D: TRBD1; V: TRBV10-1; CDR3: ASSDVRGLNEQF
size: NA; D: NA; V: TRBV19; CDR3: ASSIFRSEQF
size: NA; D: TRBD1; V: TRBV5-6; CDR3: ASSLTGGLGTSYNSPLH
size: few; D: NA; V: TRBV28; CDR3: ASSSPRTREKLF
size: few; D: NA; V: TRBV2; CDR3: ASSILADTQY
size: few; D: NA; V: TRBV7-2; CDR3: ASTALRAGELF
size: NA; D: TRBD1; V: TRBV9; CDR3: ASSAWGQRGIFSTGNTIY
size: medium-sized; D: NA; V: TRBV28; CDR3: ASSQLRGPQH
size: NA; D: TRBD1; V: TRBV28; CDR3: ASSSPLHSTGGYEGYT
size: once; D: NA; V: TRBV28; CDR3: ASSLGSGTDTQY
size: NA; D: TRBD2; V: TRBV5-4; CDR3: ASSLFWTSLGFCEQY
size: NA; D: NA; V: TRBV5-5; CDR3: ASNFWDGGRGEQY
size: few; D: TRBD1; V: TRBV7-9; CDR3: ASSLAATGQNIQY
size: NA; D: NA; V: TRBV5-1; CDR3: ASSAAGHTNEKLF
size: NA; D: NA; V: TRBV29-1; CDR3: SVRQSDTQY
size: NA; D: NA; V: TRBV11-1; CDR3: ASSLARAGNTGELF
size: NA; D: NA; V: TRBV28; CDR3: ASSSWQGSNSPLH
size: NA; D: NA; V: TRBV19; CDR3: ASSIDYGQGNQPQH
size: NA; D: TRBD1; V: TRBV11-1; CDR3: ASSLAQGVTEAF
size: once; D: TRBD2; V: TRBV29-1; CDR3: SVFKSGRTETQY
size: NA; D: TRBD1; V: TRBV11-3; CDR3: ASSARPGQGDEQY
size: NA; D: NA; V: TRBV7-8; CDR3: ASSGVRGNNQPQH
size: NA; D: TRBD1; V: TRBV28; CDR3: ASSPIPGQGAYEQY
size: NA; D: NA; V: TRBV6-6; CDR3: ASSYTQDYTEAF
size: NA; D: TRBD1; V: TRBV10-2; CDR3: ASSELGGVYTQY
size: NA; D: TRBD2; V: TRBV11-2; CDR3: ASRLGGLGPTGELF
size: NA; D: NA; V: TRBV11-3; CDR3: ASNPGLLYGYT
size: NA; D: TRBD2; V: TRBV27; CDR3: ASSPQPQLAGVDEQF
size: NA; D: NA; V: TRBV7-6; CDR3: ASSLGGDVGTSPLH
size: NA; D: NA; V: TRBV6-5; CDR3: ASSYEGNTEAF
size: NA; D: NA; V: TRBV9; CDR3: ASSAQPRQGNSPLH
size: few; D: TRBD2; V: TRBV9; CDR3: ASSVRTSGPYEQY
size: NA; D: TRBD2; V: TRBV7-8; CDR3: ASSIRLAGGPYEQY
size: NA; D: NA; V: TRBV15; CDR3: ATRGARSSYEQY
size: NA; D: NA; V: TRBV19; CDR3: ASSSTRVRGSTNTQY
size: NA; D: NA; V: TRBV29-1; CDR3: SVTGVVETQY
size: NA; D: NA; V: TRBV2; CDR3: ASRPRGWAGQPQH
size: NA; D: NA; V: TRBV7-9; CDR3: ASRFTGSGANVLT
size: NA; D: TRBD2; V: TRBV27; CDR3: ASSSTGLAGGGEQY
size: once; D: NA; V: TRBV11-3; CDR3: ASSPSIGGDTQY
size: few; D: NA; V: TRBV4-2; CDR3: ASSFPVSGANVLT